The sequence of this T cell receptor (beta chain) was determined in a study of cytomegalovirus exposure and HLA in healthy donors. Study at large: Early release data held about 85 million unique TCRs from HLA-typed donors.

Study observations and caveats: Using the classifier, cytomegalovirus status was reportedly diagnosed with high specificity and sensitivity. In a later analysis, DRB1 alleles had the most associated TCRs; HLA-C alleles the fewest.

Researchers ran the PCR with 60 Vbeta and 13 Jbeta primers. Profiled with immunoSEQ multiplex PCR; TCRdb holds only in-frame clones, not every one. The sample comprises approximately 100,000 clones, around 82% of which are singletons, and 1.6% rests with the top ten. Concerning this clone: Its antigen is still unknown.

Per germline, CDR1 MNHNS and CDR2 SASEGT. The CDR3 length is 14 residues. Trimming left V 2 bases short and J 5 bases short, with 12 bases between. The chain recombines TRBV6-1 with TRBJ1-1; D remains ambiguous. The receptor was isolated from a man aged 50 to 59 in good health and CMV-seronegative. What was sequenced was PBMCs. Written as DNA, the CDR3 is TGTGCCAGCAGTGAAAACGGTAGGAGAACTGAAGCTTTCTTT. This translates into CASSENGRRTEAFF.